Below are 24 T cell receptor beta chains sequenced from a single sample in a study of identical twins. A single record per CDR3 protein comes from TCRdb applying MiXCR to the 5' RACE reads. The sample has 1.5 million to 2 million distinct CDR3 sequences; about 32% are singletons. Sequencing was carried out using cord blood. The receptors originated from a newborn girl in good health.

The table lists this clonotype with many counts. CDR3 amino acids: CASSQDDGTDTQYF. The CDR3 nucleotides are TGTGCCAGCAGCCAAGATGACGGCACAGATACGCAGTATTTT. The J gene is TRBJ2-3, the V gene TRBV3-1; D not certain. The germline gives CDR1 LGHDT, CDR2 YNNKEL (reference sequence). The CDR3 has 14 residues. With 0 bases removed from V and 1 base from J, the gap between germline ends came to 5 bases.

The chain's CDR3 is CASSNDLWEDTQYF. CDR3 nucleotide sequence: TGCGCCAGCAGCAATGACCTTTGGGAAGATACGCAGTATTTT. The J gene is TRBJ2-3, the V gene TRBV5-1; D gene unclear. Deletions cut 4 bases from V and 5 bases from J, with 14 bases between. The CDR3 totals 14 residues. Germline V lookup: CDR1 SGHRS, CDR2 YFSETQ.

This clonotype was counted only a few times. The genes are TRBV6-5 and TRBJ2-7, with 13 bases aligning to TRBD2. The CDR3 covers 16 residues. V trimming: 1 base; J trimming: 3 bases; junction bases outside the gene matches: 3. Germline V CDR1 and CDR2: MNHEY, SVGAGI. CDR3 bases: TGTGCCAGCAGTTACTTCTGGACTAGCGGGAGCTACGAGCAGTACTTC. This translates into CASSYFWTSGSYEQYF.

The chain recombines TRBV12-3 or TRBV12-4 with TRBJ2-4, with D possibly called TRBD1 or TRBD2 (6 bases each). The length of the CDR3 is 13 residues. Trimming pared 9 bases from V and 5 bases from J, leaving 14 bases between. CDR3 in amino acids: CASLPGAQNIQYF. CDR3 nucleotides: TGTGCCAGTCTCCCGGGGGCTCAAAACATTCAGTACTTC.

This clonotype turned up a few times. This chain connects TRBV12-3 or TRBV12-4 to TRBJ2-1; 7 bases are a match to TRBD2. V shed 7 bases, J shed 9 bases, and the junction held 6 bases outside the gene matches. The CDR3 loop spans 12 amino acids. DNA for the CDR3: TGTGCCAGCACCAGACTAGCAAGTGAGCAGTTCTTC. Translated: CASTRLASEQFF.

This clonotype has only a few counts. The genes are TRBV20-1 and TRBJ2-3; no reliable D call. This CDR3 has 15 residues. With 3 bases removed from V and 6 bases from J, the gap between germline ends came to 19 bases. The germline V gene encodes CDR1 DFQATT and CDR2 SNEGSKA (reference sequence). The CDR3 coding sequence is TGCAGTGCTAGGCCCCTGCGAACTTTGGGGGATACGCAGTATTTT. Its translation is CSARPLRTLGDTQYF.

This clonotype was counted only a few times. V gene TRBV5-1 combines with J gene TRBJ2-3; 10 bases map to TRBD1. This CDR3 comprises 16 residues. The trim removed 4 bases at V and 3 bases at J, leaving 8 bases unmatched. CDR1 and CDR2 (germline): SGHRS, YFSETQ. The CDR3 region has the DNA TGCGCCAGCAGCCCCGGGACAGGGGTCGGGACAGATACGCAGTATTTT. Its protein product is CASSPGTGVGTDTQYF.

The chain joins TRBV3-1 to TRBJ2-3; no clear D gene. Trimming shortened V by 3 bases and J by 5 bases, and 6 bases separated the two germline ends. The CDR3 runs 12 residues. Germline CDR1 and CDR2: LGHDT and YNNKEL (reference sequence). The CDR3, as DNA: TGTGCCAGCAGCCAGATGGGAGATACGCAGTATTTT. Its translation: CASSQMGDTQYF.

The chain links TRBV7-2 to TRBJ2-2, with 12 bases matching TRBD1. The V segment lost 3 bases and the J segment 7 bases; nucleotides outside the gene matches: 6. The CDR3 loop spans 16 amino acids. CDR1 and CDR2 (germline): SGHTA, FQGNSA. The CDR3 DNA reads as TGTGCCAGCAGCTTGGGACAGGGGGCATATGTCGGGGAGCTGTTTTTT. Translating gives CASSLGQGAYVGELFF.

The chain has TRBV18 and TRBJ1-1; tentative D call: TRBD1 (6 bases). The CDR3 has 17 residues. Germline-derived CDR1 and CDR2 are KGHSH and LQKENI. V shed 2 bases and J shed 0 bases, with 16 bases lying between them. CDR3 sequence reads: CASSPFVDSRMNTEAFF. In DNA, the CDR3 is TGTGCCAGCTCACCATTTGTGGACAGCCGCATGAACACTGAAGCTTTCTTT.

The chain is built from TRBV20-1 and TRBJ2-1; 9 bases fit TRBD2. Germline assignment: CDR1 DFQATT and CDR2 SNEGSKA (reference sequence). CDR3 length: 15 amino acids. V lost 0 bases, J lost 8 bases, and 8 bases stayed unmatched. The CDR3 loop is CSARDVGLAFDEQFF. CDR3 bases: TGCAGTGCTAGAGATGTAGGACTAGCGTTCGATGAGCAGTTCTTC.

This clonotype occurred a few times. The V and J genes are TRBV4-2 and TRBJ1-4; a weak D match, TRBD1 (6 bases). The V end was cut by 0 bases, the J end by 8 bases, with 10 bases between. Germline values: CDR1 LGHNA, CDR2 YNFKEQ. CDR3 size: 14 residues. CDR3 coding DNA: TGTGCCAGCAGCCAAGATCAGGGGCGGGAAAAACTGTTTTTT. It translates to CASSQDQGREKLFF.

CDR3 coding DNA: TGCAGTGCTAGCCGGACGAGCAATCAGCCCCAGCATTTT. It translates to CSASRTSNQPQHF. This chain uses TRBV20-1 with TRBJ1-5; D is unresolved. The CDR3 totals 13 residues. V lost 3 bases, J lost 1 base, and 7 bases lay in between. CDR1 is DFQATT and CDR2 is SNEGSKA in the germline V gene (reference sequence).

The chain is built from TRBV7-6 and TRBJ1-2; tentative D call: TRBD1 (6 bases). CDR3 size: 14 residues. The ends were cut back, 5 bases at V and 7 bases at J, with 17 bases in the middle. Germline CDR1 and CDR2: SGHVS and FNYEAQ. DNA for the CDR3: TGTGCCAGCAGCGTAGGGCCAGGGGCGGGTGGCTACACCTTC. It yields the protein CASSVGPGAGGYTF.

The chain has TRBV7-9 and TRBJ2-5, with TRBD1 as a possible D gene (6 bases). The germline V gene has CDR1 SEHNR and CDR2 FQNEAQ (reference sequence). The CDR3 covers 14 residues. V lost 3 bases, J lost 3 bases, and 11 bases lay in between. CDR3 residues: CASSFTQGKETQYF. CDR3 bases: TGTGCCAGCAGCTTCACACAGGGAAAAGAGACCCAGTACTTC.

In this sample, this clonotype turned up many times. The chain recombines TRBV27 with TRBJ1-5; no reliable D call. The CDR3 covers 13 residues. The germline V gene encodes CDR1 MNHEY and CDR2 SMNVEV (reference sequence). The V and J ends lost 2 bases and 7 bases respectively, with 9 bases between them. The CDR3 sequence is CASSLHRGQPQHF. The CDR3, as DNA: TGTGCCAGCAGTTTACATCGCGGGCAGCCCCAGCATTTT.

V gene TRBV2 combines with J gene TRBJ1-3; no clear D gene. V gave up 7 bases and J gave up 4 bases, with 11 bases separating them. Germline assignment: CDR1 SNHLY and CDR2 FYNNEI. This CDR3 has 13 amino acids. This CDR3 is CASMRAGGNTIYF. CDR3 bases: TGTGCCAGCATGAGGGCCGGAGGAAACACCATATATTTT.

This clonotype was seen only a few times. J is TRBJ1-1 and V is TRBV7-2, with 10 positions matching TRBD1. Per the germline V gene, CDR1 is SGHTA and CDR2 is FQGNSA. J lost 5 bases, V lost 3 bases, and 3 bases had no gene match. CDR3 length: 14 residues. The CDR3 region is CASSFGTGVTEAFF. The CDR3 coding sequence is TGTGCCAGCAGCTTTGGGACAGGGGTGACTGAAGCTTTCTTT.

V and J are TRBV6-1 and TRBJ1-6; possibly TRBD1 for D (5 bases). Trimming removed 0 bases at V and 10 bases at J, with 13 bases between. CDR3 length equals 15 residues. In germline, CDR1 is MNHNS, CDR2 SASEGT. The CDR3 bases are TGTGCCAGCAGTGAAGCGCGGGCAGGGAGGTCACCCCTCCACTTT. Protein product: CASSEARAGRSPLHF.

A few counts support this clonotype. This rearrangement joins TRBV11-2 to TRBJ2-7; 9 positions match TRBD2. V lost 1 base to trimming and J lost 2 bases; unmatched junction nucleotides: 3. The germline CDR1 and CDR2 sequences are SGHAT and FQNNGV. The CDR3 is 15 amino acids. The CDR3 loop is CASSLGPSGTYEQYF. The DNA for the CDR3 is TGTGCCAGCAGCTTAGGTCCTAGCGGGACCTACGAGCAGTACTTC.

The chain carries TRBV3-1 and TRBJ1-6, with D hard to call. Germline values: CDR1 LGHDT, CDR2 YNNKEL (reference sequence). The CDR3 has 14 amino acids. Trimming took 1 base from V and 7 from J, leaving 8 bases between them. The chain's CDR3 is CASSQGPANSPLHF. In nucleotides, the CDR3 is TGTGCCAGCAGCCAAGGTCCTGCGAATTCACCCCTCCACTTT.

The J gene is TRBJ1-6, the V gene TRBV7-9; 9 nucleotides agree with TRBD1. V gave up 3 bases and J gave up 7 bases; unmatched junction bases: 7. This CDR3 is built from 16 residues. Germline CDR1 reads SEHNR; CDR2 reads FQNEAQ (reference sequence). The CDR3 loop is CASSFSDRGTNSPLHF. The CDR3 nucleotides are TGTGCCAGCAGCTTCTCAGACAGGGGGACCAATTCACCCCTCCACTTT. The whole variable domain, filled in from reference TRBV7-9 and TRBJ1-6, reads DTGVSQNPRHKITKRGQNVTFRCDPISEHNRLYWYRQTLGQGPEFLTYFQNEAQLEKSRLLSDRFSAERPKGSFSTLEIQRTEQGDSAMYLCASSFSDRGTNSPLHFGNGTRLTVT.

V gene TRBV19 combines with J gene TRBJ2-1, with 8 bases identical to TRBD1. Germline lookup yields CDR1 LNHDA and CDR2 SQIVND (reference sequence). The CDR3 consists of 15 residues. V trimming: 5 bases; J trimming: 5 bases; junction bases outside the gene matches: 8. The CDR3 reads CASSPRQGANNEQFF. The CDR3 region has the DNA TGTGCCAGTAGTCCCCGCCAGGGGGCTAACAATGAGCAGTTCTTC.

The chain links TRBV5-1 to TRBJ2-5, with D maybe TRBD1 (5 bases). Deletions cut 4 bases from V and 13 bases from J, with 23 bases between. The V gene's germline CDR1 is SGHRS and CDR2 YFSETQ. The CDR3 covers 14 residues. CDR3 loop: CASSEISGHYERYF. CDR3 sequence (DNA): TGCGCCAGCAGCGAGATTTCCGGACACTACGAGCGGTACTTC.